The T cell receptor (beta chain) described here comes from a study of blood T cells in healthy people across ages. General study points: Observed TCR beta diversity per million T cells went down as age went up. This fall followed a roughly linear course with age. Versus aged donors, long-lived donors had higher diversity and more naive CD4+ cells.

A second PCR of 7 to 11 cycles used a sample-barcoded 5' primer and a J-beta primer mix. There were at least 2.5 million CDR3-containing paired-end reads obtained from each sample. TCRdb passed the 5' RACE reads through MiXCR, listing each CDR3 protein once. Here the sample spans 600,000 or so distinct CDR3 sequences, around half being singletons. CDR1 is MNHNY and CDR2 is SVGAGI in the germline V gene (reference sequence). Trimming removed 6 bases from V and 1 base from J, with 19 bases in between. CDR3 length equals 16 residues. This clonotype was seen only a few times. What it binds is not known. Sequencing input: blood. This TCR was recovered from an elderly man in good health. This sequence joins TRBV6-6 and TRBJ2-7; D gene ambiguous. The CDR3 region has the DNA TGTGCCAGCAGCCCTAAATGGGTGGCGGCTTCCTACGAGCAGTACTTC. Translation gives CASSPKWVAASYEQYF.